The source of this T cell receptor beta chain is a study of T cell repertoires in aging, cancer and after chemotherapy (dated by TCRdb to the late 2010s). Regarding the research as a whole: Donors were distributed across six age groups ranging from 30 or younger to 70 or older, with at least three individuals included per group. Paired pre- and post-chemotherapy samples in the solid tumor group came from brain tumor (glioblastoma) patients receiving temozolomide-based therapy. About 9.3 million TCR reads were contained in the full dataset. To look at immunoaging and at how T cells reconstitute after chemotherapy, the study profiled TCR beta repertoires in peripheral blood from both healthy donors and cancer patients. The cohort comprised 200 to 250 cancer patients, 90 to 94 with hematological and approximately 120 with solid cancers, plus 95 healthy donors as a reference group. Results the study describes overall, beyond this receptor: An increase in median generation probability over the chemotherapy interval was observed in both cancer cohorts, suggesting that the repertoire was reconstituted through rebound thymic output. Compared with age-matched healthy donors, untreated patients with hematological or solid cancers had significantly lower TCR diversity and higher clonality in blood. In healthy donors, the drop in TCR diversity with age came mainly from a loss of richness, whereas in cancer patients a loss of evenness also played a part. The authors noted that the repertoire data do not allow conclusions about immunological memory after chemotherapy.

Multiplex touch-down PCR with a mixed TRB-A/B primer pool was used to amplify rearranged TRB sequences covering the V, D and J segments. Two consecutive PCR reactions with Phusion HS II polymerase added Illumina adapters and sample indices to the amplicons. Amplicons were gel-purified using the NucleoSpin Gel and PCR Clean-up kit and were subsequently checked with Qubit and an Agilent 2100 Bioanalyzer. Sequencing of the libraries was done on an Illumina MiSeq with paired-end, single-indexed 600-cycle runs. The study's processing was this. MiXCR versions 2.12 and 3.0.5 were used to process TRB sequences. Each unique CDR3 nucleotide sequence counted as one clone, and only productive sequences with at least two reads were retained. Repertoire metrics included Shannon diversity, evenness, clonality (one minus evenness), and alpha-parameterized diversity profiles from alpha 0 to 5. The IGoR algorithm was used to compute generation probabilities of clones in paired pre- and post-chemotherapy samples. The public reads were reprocessed in TCRdb via fastp at Q25 and MiXCR, keeping in-frame beta chains. When rows share a CDR3 protein, they turn into one entry using the most common DNA and genes. These V and J calls are TCRdb output, not the study's own analysis. This sample gives about 1,000 distinct CDR3 sequences in total; approximately 20% of them show up just once. The top ten clones comprise under 35% of the sample.

CDR1 and CDR2 are read off the germline V gene as SGHRS and YFSETQ. V loses 4 bases of germline sequence and J loses 6 bases, and the interval between the two ends is 13 bases. Counted from cysteine to phenylalanine, this CDR3 has 13 amino acids. CDR3 DNA is the only sequence kept; it has 39 bases, read in frame from the first base. This clonotype turned up a few times. Its antigen is still unknown. Base qualities are not provided; no much larger clone lies one nucleotide away. TCR beta rearrangements were amplified from genomic DNA extracted from peripheral blood rather than from sorted cells or RNA.

The sequence was collected from a human donor with a solid tumor. Specimen: blood. The sequence links TRBV5-1 to TRBJ1-1; perhaps TRBD1 is the D gene, with 6 bases matching. The CDR3 region reads CASSLRGGSEAFF. The sequence in DNA is TGCGCCAGCAGCCTGAGGGGGGGTTCTGAAGCTTTCTTT.